Following are 27 T cell receptor beta chains from one sample sequenced in a study of T-cell memory formation after mild COVID-19. Each CDR3 protein gets one entry after TCRdb re-called the 5' RACE reads with MiXCR. The sample holds around 500,000 distinct CDR3 sequences, 15% to 20% seen once. The sequencing sample was made of PBMCs or a T cell subset sorted from them (not recorded which). These receptors originate from an adult woman who had mild COVID-19 (a few samples of this study predate the infection). Cell type and time point are not known.

V and J are TRBV5-1 and TRBJ2-7, with D possibly matching TRBD2 (6 bases). Trimming took off 2 bases at V and 3 bases at J, with 12 bases between the two ends. The CDR3 has 14 amino acids. Germline V gene data show CDR1 as SGHRS and CDR2 as YFSETQ. The CDR3 nucleotides read TGCGCCAGCAGCTTTGGGGAGGTCAACTACGAGCAGTACTTC. Translated, it gives CASSFGEVNYEQYF.

This clonotype occurred once. V is TRBV6-5 and J is TRBJ2-7; TRBD2 matches 7 bases. The CDR3 runs to 15 residues. V lost 6 bases, J lost 5 bases, and 13 bases stayed unmatched. Germline lookup yields CDR1 MNHEY and CDR2 SVGAGI. CDR3 sequence: CASSPLGRAGNEQYF. CDR3 bases: TGTGCCAGCAGCCCCCTGGGGAGGGCAGGCAACGAGCAGTACTTC.

The J gene is TRBJ2-3, the V gene TRBV7-6; TRBD2 matches 14 bases. The germline V gene encodes CDR1 SGHVS and CDR2 FNYEAQ. The CDR3 totals 16 residues. Losses at the gene ends were 5 bases for V and 9 bases for J; bases not matched to a gene: 10. In nucleotides, the CDR3 is TGTGCCAGCAGCCAAGGGACTAGCGGGAGTAGGAAAACGCAGTATTTT. This translates into CASSQGTSGSRKTQYF.

The V call is TRBV5-1, the J call TRBJ1-4, with TRBD1 as a possible D gene (5 bases). V lost 5 bases and J lost 7, with 15 bases in between. The CDR3 sequence is 14 residues long. In germline, CDR1 is SGHRS, CDR2 YFSETQ. The CDR3 is CASSLGPAGEKLFF. The DNA of the CDR3 is TGCGCCAGCAGTCTGGGACCGGCAGGTGAAAAACTGTTTTTT.

This chain links TRBV15 with TRBJ2-3; 9 bases are a match to TRBD2. Germline trimming cut 0 bases from V and 1 base from J; bases unmatched to any gene: 11. Germline CDR1 LNHNV, CDR2 YYDKDF (reference sequence). The CDR3 has 19 residues. The CDR3 coding sequence is TGTGCCACCAGCAGAGAAGGCGGGCCTAGCGGGGTTCGCACAGATACGCAGTATTTT. Residues: CATSREGGPSGVRTDTQYF.

This chain connects TRBV7-9 to TRBJ2-5; no firm D call. Matching the DNA end better, TRBJ2-1 makes the J call doubtful. This CDR3 has 11 residues. CDR1 is SEHNR, CDR2 FQNEAQ, per germline (reference sequence). This CDR3 is CATAFLDEQFF. The CDR3 bases are TGTGCCACGGCCTTTCTCGATGAGCAGTTCTTC.

This chain links TRBV5-1 with TRBJ2-1; tentative D call: TRBD1 (6 bases). Per the germline V gene, CDR1 is SGHRS and CDR2 is YFSETQ. V was trimmed by 2 bases and J by 5 bases, leaving 11 bases between them. The CDR3 runs 14 residues. CDR3 in DNA: TGCGCCAGCAGCTTTACCAGGGGCCACAATGAGCAGTTCTTC. It yields the protein CASSFTRGHNEQFF.

The chain employs TRBV29-1 and TRBJ2-1; D not resolved. The CDR3 runs to 13 residues. The germline V gene encodes CDR1 SQVTM and CDR2 ANQGSEA. Trimming took off 0 bases at V and 8 bases at J, with 11 bases between the two ends. CDR3 amino acids: CSVEDPKWDEQFF. The CDR3 nucleotides are TGCAGCGTTGAAGACCCCAAGTGGGATGAGCAGTTCTTC.

About this clonotype itself: Here the CDR3 omits its conserved ending phenylalanine or tryptophan, so a read error is the likely source. The chain joins TRBV24-1 to TRBJ2-5; D is ambiguous. V was clipped by 3 bases and J by 1 base, with 11 bases between them. The CDR3 totals 15 residues. The germline V gene has CDR1 KGHDR and CDR2 SFDVKD. CDR3: CATSDPTGPQETQYL. The CDR3 DNA sequence: TGTGCCACCAGTGATCCCACCGGGCCCCAAGAGACCCAGTACTTA.

This chain connects TRBV20-1 to TRBJ2-6; 9 bases map to TRBD1. The germline CDR1 and CDR2 sequences are DFQATT and SNEGSKA (reference sequence). V lost 2 bases and J lost 4; bases outside the gene matches: 6. The CDR3 is 16 amino acids. CDR3 region: CSARKGQGSGANVLTF. The CDR3 DNA follows: TGCAGTGCTAGAAAAGGACAGGGGTCAGGGGCCAACGTCCTGACTTTC.

The chain is built from TRBV7-3 and TRBJ2-5, with TRBD2 as a possible D gene (7 bases). Germline V gene data show CDR1 as SGHTA and CDR2 as FQGTGA. The CDR3 consists of 14 residues. V dropped 6 bases and J dropped 4 bases, with 15 bases sitting between them. CDR3 sequence reads: CASSPTGRGETQYF. CDR3 coding DNA: TGTGCCAGCAGTCCCACAGGGAGGGGAGAGACCCAGTACTTC.

This clonotype was observed a few times. J is TRBJ2-7 and V is TRBV7-9, with 9 bases identical to TRBD2. The V gene's germline CDR1 is SEHNR and CDR2 FQNEAQ (reference sequence). The CDR3 extends over 16 amino acids. Trimming cost V 5 bases and J 5 bases; bases outside gene matches: 13. CDR3 amino acids: CASSPDAGLAENEQYF. The CDR3 DNA reads TGTGCCAGCAGCCCAGACGCGGGACTAGCCGAGAACGAGCAGTACTTC.

The chain recombines TRBV27 with TRBJ1-1; TRBD1 aligns across 11 bases. The CDR3 consists of 16 residues. V shed 7 bases, J shed 1 base, and the junction held 8 bases outside the gene matches. Germline CDR1 and CDR2: MNHEY and SMNVEV (reference sequence). The CDR3 DNA sequence: TGTGCCAGCAATGCCGGGACAGGGGGTGGGAACACTGAAGCTTTCTTT. Translation gives CASNAGTGGGNTEAFF.

This chain links TRBV7-3 with TRBJ2-1, with 8 positions matching TRBD2. The length of the CDR3 is 16 residues. Looked up from germline, CDR1 is SGHTA and CDR2 is FQGTGA. V lost 4 bases to trimming and J lost 3 bases; unmatched junction nucleotides: 8. CDR3 sequence (DNA): TGTGCCAGCAGCTCCAACCGGGGGGGAAGCTACAATGAGCAGTTCTTC. Its protein product is CASSSNRGGSYNEQFF.

A few counts support this clonotype. This chain joins TRBV5-1 and TRBJ2-1; no firm D call. This CDR3 has 12 amino acids. Germline V lookup: CDR1 SGHRS, CDR2 YFSETQ. The V end lost 0 bases, the J end lost 12 bases, and 10 bases lay between the germline ends. The CDR3: CASSLEQLGQFF. The CDR3 coding sequence is TGCGCCAGCAGCTTGGAACAGTTGGGGCAGTTCTTC.

This clonotype showed up just once. The CDR3 DNA sequence: TGTGCCAGCAGTTTAATCCGAAAGACCCAGTACTTC. This gives the protein CASSLIRKTQYF. This chain uses TRBV28 with TRBJ2-5; D is ambiguous. The germline gives CDR1 MDHEN, CDR2 SYDVKM. This CDR3 has 12 residues. Trimming pared 2 bases from V and 6 bases from J, leaving 7 bases between.

This clonotype was counted a few times. The J gene is TRBJ1-5, the V gene TRBV7-8, with D hard to call. With 5 bases removed from V and 8 bases from J, the gap between germline ends came to 10 bases. Germline V lookup: CDR1 SGHVS, CDR2 FQNEAQ. The CDR3 loop spans 12 amino acids. DNA for the CDR3: TGTGCCAGCAGCGTGGGTTTTGAGCCCCAGCATTTT. This sequence encodes CASSVGFEPQHF.

The genes are TRBV5-6 and TRBJ2-1; D may be TRBD1 or TRBD2 (5 bases each). V was trimmed by 0 bases and J by 5 bases, leaving 9 bases between them. This CDR3 region has 14 residues. CDR1 SGHDT and CDR2 YYEEEE come from the germline V gene. CDR3 bases: TGTGCCAGCAGCTTGGAGGGACGCGACAATGAGCAGTTCTTC. It is translated as CASSLEGRDNEQFF.

CDR3: CASSPPQHTQYF. DNA for the CDR3: TGTGCCAGCAGCCCCCCTCAGCATACGCAGTATTTT. This sequence joins TRBV7-3 and TRBJ2-3; D remains ambiguous. Per the germline V gene, CDR1 is SGHTA and CDR2 is FQGTGA. The CDR3 has 12 amino acids. Trimming left V 5 bases short and J 7 bases short, with 10 bases between.

This clonotype was counted between two and nine times. The chain couples TRBV6-2 or TRBV6-3 to TRBJ1-1; D uncertain. Germline values: CDR1 MNHEY, CDR2 SVGEGT. Trimming took 5 bases from V and 7 from J, leaving 14 bases between them. This CDR3 comprises 13 residues. CDR3 nucleotide sequence: TGTGCCAGCAGTGCCCAGGACGGCCGTGAAGCTTTCTTT. Translated: CASSAQDGREAFF.

This chain connects TRBV6-2 or TRBV6-3 to TRBJ2-1; D unresolved. The length of the CDR3 is 14 residues. Germline CDR1 and CDR2: MNHEY and SVGEGT. The V and J ends lost 4 bases and 4 bases respectively, with 11 bases between them. CDR3 sequence reads: CASSSLLGYNEQFF. In DNA form, the CDR3 reads TGTGCCAGCAGTTCCCTCTTGGGATACAATGAGCAGTTCTTC.

This clonotype was seen a handful of times. This chain links TRBV6-1 with TRBJ1-5; 10 bases fit TRBD1. The V gene end was trimmed by 3 bases and the J gene end by 5 bases; junction bases not matched to a gene: 1. This CDR3 is 14 amino acids long. Germline V gives CDR1 MNHNS, CDR2 SASEGT. The CDR3 DNA follows: TGTGCCAGCAGTGAGGGACAGGGGCATCAGCCCCAGCATTTT. Amino acids: CASSEGQGHQPQHF.

The CDR3, as DNA: TGTGCCAGCAGCCCCAACCCGGGACAGGGGAACGAGCAGTACTTC. This gives the protein CASSPNPGQGNEQYF. The gene calls are TRBV7-2 and TRBJ2-7; 10 nucleotides agree with TRBD1. V was clipped by 5 bases and J by 5 bases; unmatched bases: 9. Germline CDR1 is SGHTA and CDR2 is FQGNSA. The CDR3 length is 15 residues.

This clonotype was seen many times. The chain employs TRBV7-8 and TRBJ2-1; the match to TRBD2 covers 7 bases. V was clipped by 1 base and J by 14 bases; unmatched bases: 26. CDR1 and CDR2 from the germline V gene are SGHVS and FQNEAQ. This CDR3 is 19 amino acids long. The CDR3 sequence is CASSLVSRPVASSGGFEFF. CDR3 sequence (DNA): TGTGCCAGCAGCTTAGTATCCCGCCCCGTAGCGTCTTCGGGGGGTTTTGAGTTCTTC.

The chain combines TRBV3-1 with TRBJ2-1; D is possibly TRBD2 (6 bases). The V end was cut by 6 bases, the J end by 5 bases, with 20 bases between. This CDR3 has 16 amino acids. CDR1 is LGHDT and CDR2 is YNNKEL in the germline V gene (reference sequence). CDR3 protein: CASSELGLSFNNEQFF. In nucleotides, the CDR3 is TGTGCCAGCAGTGAACTGGGACTCTCCTTTAACAATGAGCAGTTCTTC.

This clonotype has a handful of counts. V gene TRBV4-2 combines with J gene TRBJ1-2, with a tentative D call TRBD1 (6 bases). The CDR3 loop spans 14 amino acids. In germline, CDR1 is LGHNA, CDR2 YNFKEQ. V was pared by 3 bases and J by 4 bases, with 12 bases between. The CDR3 region has the DNA TGTGCCAGCAGCCAGGGGGGCTCACTCTATGGCTACACCTTC. The encoded protein is CASSQGGSLYGYTF.

This clonotype has just a few counts. The chain uses TRBV25-1 and TRBJ2-1; 9 bases are a match to TRBD2. The trim removed 10 bases at V and 7 bases at J, leaving 8 bases unmatched. CDR3 length equals 13 residues. CDR1 and CDR2 from the germline V gene are MGHDK and SYGVNS. As DNA, the CDR3 is TGTGCCACCTCAGCGGGAGGAGGGAATGAGCAGTTCTTC. It codes for CATSAGGGNEQFF.